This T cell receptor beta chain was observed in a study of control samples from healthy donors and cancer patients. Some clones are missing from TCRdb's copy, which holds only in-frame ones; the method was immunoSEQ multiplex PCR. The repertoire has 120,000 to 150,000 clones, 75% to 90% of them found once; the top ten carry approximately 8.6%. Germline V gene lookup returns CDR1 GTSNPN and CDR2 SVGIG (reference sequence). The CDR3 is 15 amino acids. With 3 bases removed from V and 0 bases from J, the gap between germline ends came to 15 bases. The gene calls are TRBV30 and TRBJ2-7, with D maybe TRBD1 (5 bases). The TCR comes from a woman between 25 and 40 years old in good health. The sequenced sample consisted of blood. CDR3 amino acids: CAWSAQGGPSYEQYF. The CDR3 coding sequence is TGTGCCTGGAGCGCCCAGGGCGGCCCCTCCTACGAGCAGTACTTC.